These 18 T cell receptor beta chains originate from one sample sequenced in a study of shared clonotypes between healthy human individuals (dated by TCRdb to the early 2020s). Libraries were built with the immunoSEQ multiplex PCR assay. TCRdb took this table from immuneACCESS and kept in-frame rearrangements with V and J called. Such tables lack part of the clones; where checked against another copy, unresolved V genes explain under half of the gap, and the rest is unexplained. For this sample the table gives a few million clones, of which approximately 93% were detected only once. Together, the top ten hold roughly 0.36% of the sample. Material for sequencing was naive CD4+ T cells from PBMCs. Explained via the paper, the cell subset or site label denotes: CD45RA+ positively selected. These receptors all come from a man between 18 and 29 years old in good health. Some clones in this sample may be carry-over from other donors' samples.

This sequence joins TRBV4-1 and TRBJ2-6; D uncertain. Per the germline V gene, CDR1 is MGHRA and CDR2 is YSYEKL. The CDR3 has 18 amino acids. V lost 4 bases to trimming and J lost 1 base, with 17 bases between them. CDR3 sequence (DNA): TGCGCCAGCAGCCCGAGGACCAATTATTTTTCTGGGGCCAACGTCCTGACTTTC. This sequence encodes CASSPRTNYFSGANVLTF.

J is TRBJ1-2 and V is TRBV30; 8 nucleotides agree with TRBD1. J lost 4 bases, V lost 8 bases, and 3 bases had no gene match. Germline CDR1 GTSNPN, CDR2 SVGIG (reference sequence). The CDR3 spans 11 residues. CDR3 protein: CAPDRGYGYTF. In DNA form, the CDR3 reads TGTGCCCCTGACAGGGGCTATGGCTACACCTTC.

The rearrangement joins TRBV28 to TRBJ2-7; maybe TRBD2 (5 bases). This CDR3 comprises 14 residues. Germline V CDR1 and CDR2: MDHEN, SYDVKM. Deletions cut 4 bases from V and 7 bases from J, with 17 bases between. CDR3 loop: CASSSEGGPREQYF. The CDR3 nucleotides are TGTGCCAGCAGTTCCGAAGGAGGTCCTCGGGAGCAGTACTTC.

This sequence joins TRBV7-2 and TRBJ2-7; tentative D call: TRBD2 (5 bases). The CDR3 contains 14 residues. V lost 1 base and J lost 4, with 11 bases in between. CDR1 and CDR2 from the germline V gene are SGHTA and FQGNSA. The CDR3 DNA is TGTGCCAGCAGCTTAGGGACTGCGTGGTACGAGCAGTACTTC. It translates to CASSLGTAWYEQYF.

V gene TRBV30 combines with J gene TRBJ2-7; unclear D gene. CDR1 is GTSNPN, CDR2 SVGIG, per germline (reference sequence). CDR3 length: 10 amino acids. Trimming pared 2 bases from V and 6 bases from J, leaving 5 bases between. CDR3: CAWSKSEQYF. The DNA for the CDR3 is TGTGCCTGGAGTAAAAGCGAGCAGTACTTC.

The chain couples TRBV9 to TRBJ2-1, with 9 bases aligning to TRBD2. V lost 4 bases and J lost 0; bases outside the gene matches: 5. The CDR3 loop spans 16 amino acids. In germline, CDR1 is SGDLS, CDR2 YYNGEE. The CDR3 sequence: CASSPSSGSSYNEQFF. CDR3 sequence (DNA): TGTGCCAGCAGCCCTAGTAGCGGGAGCTCCTACAATGAGCAGTTCTTC.

This clone was seen only a few times. The chain joins TRBV29-1 to TRBJ1-2, with D possibly matching TRBD1 (5 bases). With 7 bases removed from V and 4 bases from J, the gap between germline ends came to 16 bases. Germline CDR1 is SQVTM and CDR2 is ANQGSEA. The CDR3 sequence is 13 residues long. CDR3: CSAGDRAGYGYTF. CDR3 bases: TGCAGCGCTGGGGACCGGGCGGGCTATGGCTACACCTTC.

The V gene is TRBV5-4, the J gene TRBJ2-5, with 8 bases aligning to TRBD1. From germline, CDR1 is SGHNT and CDR2 YYREEE (reference sequence). This CDR3 comprises 15 residues. Trimming removed 1 base from V and 4 bases from J; junction bases left unmatched: 6. CDR3 in amino acids: CASSLRQGAGETQYF. DNA for the CDR3: TGTGCCAGCAGCTTGAGGCAGGGGGCTGGAGAGACCCAGTACTTC.

The chain is built from TRBV7-9 and TRBJ2-3; TRBD2 matches 11 bases. Unmatched junction bases numbered 9, after V lost 3 bases and J lost 1 base. The CDR3 totals 18 residues. The V gene's germline CDR1 is SEHNR and CDR2 FQNEAQ (reference sequence). The CDR3 is CASSFVSGTSGRTDTQYF. Here the CDR3 DNA reads TGTGCCAGCAGCTTTGTATCGGGGACTAGCGGACGCACAGATACGCAGTATTTT. Full variable domain (remainder filled in from reference TRBV7-9 and TRBJ2-3): DTGVSQNPRHKITKRGQNVTFRCDPISEHNRLYWYRQTLGQGPEFLTYFQNEAQLEKSRLLSDRFSAERPKGSFSTLEIQRTEQGDSAMYLCASSFVSGTSGRTDTQYFGPGTRLTVL.

This clone turned up a few times. The chain has TRBV13 and TRBJ1-2, with 7 bases lining up with TRBD1. The V segment lost 5 bases and the J segment 8 bases; nucleotides outside the gene matches: 11. The CDR3 is 14 residues long. CDR1 PRHDT and CDR2 FYEKMQ come from the germline V gene (reference sequence). CDR3 DNA: TGTGCCAGCAGCCCCGGTAGGGACAGACGAGGCTACACCTTC. Translated: CASSPGRDRRGYTF. The full variable domain, completed using reference TRBV13 and TRBJ1-2, is AAGVIQSPRHLIKEKRETATLKCYPIPRHDTVYWYQQGPGQDPQFLISFYEKMQSDKGSIPDRFSAQQFSDYHSELNMSSLELGDSALYFCASSPGRDRRGYTFGSGTRLTVV.

The chain joins TRBV5-8 to TRBJ2-5; D is ambiguous. V shed 1 base and J shed 5 bases, with 9 bases lying between them. The CDR3 length is 13 residues. CDR1 is SGHTS, CDR2 YDEGEE, per germline. CDR3 DNA: TGTGCCAGCAGCTTGATTGTGCGGGAGACCCAGTACTTC. Translated, it gives CASSLIVRETQYF.

The chain employs TRBV28 and TRBJ2-1; possible D gene TRBD1, 7 bases. The CDR3 consists of 17 residues. Between the trimmed V and J ends, which lost 2 bases and 0 bases, there was a span of 14 bases. Germline CDR1 MDHEN, CDR2 SYDVKM. The CDR3 coding sequence is TGTGCCAGCAGTTTAGGAGGGGGCGGTAGCTCCTACAATGAGCAGTTCTTC. This codes for CASSLGGGGSSYNEQFF. Full variable domain (rest looked up from reference TRBV28 and TRBJ2-1): DVKVTQSSRYLVKRTGEKVFLECVQDMDHENMFWYRQDPGLGLRLIYFSYDVKMKEKGDIPEGYSVSREKKERFSLILESASTNQTSMYLCASSLGGGGSSYNEQFFGPGTRLTVL.

The J gene is TRBJ1-4, the V gene TRBV28, with D hard to call. V lost 4 bases and J lost 7, with 16 bases in between. This CDR3 contains 15 residues. Looked up from germline, CDR1 is MDHEN and CDR2 is SYDVKM. The CDR3 is CASSWGFGSSEKLFF. CDR3 DNA: TGTGCCAGCAGTTGGGGTTTTGGTAGTAGTGAAAAACTGTTTTTT.

The chain has TRBV7-2 and TRBJ2-5; perhaps TRBD1 as D (6 bases). Trimming shortened V by 5 bases and J by 5 bases, and 12 bases separated the two germline ends. Germline assignment: CDR1 SGHTA and CDR2 FQGNSA. This CDR3 comprises 13 residues. The CDR3 DNA is TGTGCCAGCAGCGCCGGGACAATGGAGACCCAGTACTTC. Translation gives CASSAGTMETQYF.

The chain couples TRBV6-6 to TRBJ1-1; no clear D gene. There are 12 residues in the CDR3. Germline assignment: CDR1 MNHNY and CDR2 SVGAGI (reference sequence). Deletions cut 0 bases from V and 6 bases from J, with 5 bases between. The CDR3 sequence is CASSYSYAEAFF. CDR3 sequence (DNA): TGTGCCAGCAGTTACTCTTACGCTGAAGCTTTCTTT.

The chain couples TRBV6-4 to TRBJ2-3; D is uncertain. This CDR3 spans 13 amino acids. V was pared by 10 bases and J by 1 base, with 12 bases between. Germline lookup yields CDR1 MRHNA and CDR2 SNTAGT. The CDR3 loop reads CATRLTGTDTQYF. CDR3 bases: TGTGCCACCAGGTTGACGGGCACAGATACGCAGTATTTT.

Here the CDR3 DNA reads TGCGCCAGCAGCCAACTTACCGCAAGGGACAGGGGGGAAAAACTGTTTTTT. It yields the protein CASSQLTARDRGEKLFF. This sequence joins TRBV4-1 and TRBJ1-4, with TRBD1 matching 11 bases. With V trimmed by 2 bases and J by 8 bases, 10 bases remained unmatched. Germline CDR1 reads MGHRA; CDR2 reads YSYEKL. There are 17 residues in the CDR3.

To note about this clone: Within the sample, other DNA sequences also encode this same CDR3. The V and J genes are TRBV27 and TRBJ2-2; possibly TRBD1 for D (7 bases). Germline V CDR1 and CDR2: MNHEY, SMNVEV (reference sequence). The CDR3 consists of 17 residues. The V and J ends lost 1 base and 3 bases respectively, with 15 bases between them. This CDR3 is CASSLFSFRGDTGELFF. DNA of the CDR3: TGTGCCAGCAGTTTATTTTCGTTCAGGGGGGACACCGGGGAGCTGTTTTTT.